This T cell receptor (beta chain) was profiled in a study of monozygotic twins with inflammatory bowel disease. Each TCR library consumed 3,000 to 3,500 ng of total RNA. TCRdb re-called the 5' RACE reads; every CDR3 protein appears as one record, without DNA. There are some 150,000 distinct CDR3 sequences in the sample, with 2.4% held by the top ten. Overall study findings and caveats: T cell subtypes were not distinguishable in this analysis.

Unsorted whole blood yielded the total RNA, with T cells left unselected. A word on this clonotype: Its antigen is unknown.

The source is a human donor with ulcerative colitis or Crohn's disease, or a healthy co-twin of an affected twin (not recorded which). Sequencing used blood.

The CDR3 sequence is CASNLAGGPDTQYF. This chain connects TRBV19 to TRBJ2-3; TCRdb's D call of TRBD2 is untestable without DNA. This CDR3 spans 14 amino acids. Germline CDR1 reads LNHDA; CDR2 reads SQIVND (reference sequence).